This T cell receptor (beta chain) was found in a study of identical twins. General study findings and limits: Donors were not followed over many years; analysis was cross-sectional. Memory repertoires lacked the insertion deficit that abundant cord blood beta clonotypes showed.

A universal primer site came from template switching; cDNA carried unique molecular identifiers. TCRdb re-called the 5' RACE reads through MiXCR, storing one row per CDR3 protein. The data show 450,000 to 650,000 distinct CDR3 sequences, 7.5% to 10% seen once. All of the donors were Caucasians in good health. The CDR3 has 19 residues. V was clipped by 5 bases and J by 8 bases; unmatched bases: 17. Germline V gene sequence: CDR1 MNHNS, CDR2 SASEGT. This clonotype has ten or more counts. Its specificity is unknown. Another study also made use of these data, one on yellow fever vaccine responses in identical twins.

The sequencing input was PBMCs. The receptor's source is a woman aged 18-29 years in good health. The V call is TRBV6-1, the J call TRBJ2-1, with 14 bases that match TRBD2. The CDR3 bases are TGTGCCAGCAGTCCTCTTCGACCGGGACTAGCGGGAGTCAAGGATGAGCAGTTCTTC. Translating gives CASSPLRPGLAGVKDEQFF.